Below are 16 T cell receptor beta chains sequenced from a single sample in a study of cytomegalovirus exposure and HLA in healthy donors. 60 Vbeta and 13 Jbeta primers were used in PCR. Generated by immunoSEQ multiplex PCR, the TCRdb table keeps only in-frame clones and is missing some. The sample includes approximately 170,000 clones, roughly four fifths of them seen just once. The sequenced sample consisted of PBMCs. The receptor source for this set is a young woman in good health and CMV-seropositive.

The J gene is TRBJ2-7, the V gene TRBV19, with 8 nucleotides matching TRBD1. The CDR3 contains 14 residues. V lost 3 bases and J lost 4; bases outside the gene matches: 5. Germline loops: CDR1 LNHDA, CDR2 SQIVND (reference sequence). This CDR3 reads CASSMGRGQYEQYF. As DNA, the CDR3 is TGTGCCAGTAGTATGGGCAGGGGGCAATACGAGCAGTACTTC.

The V and J genes are TRBV2 and TRBJ1-6, with 7 bases matching TRBD1. V gave up 6 bases and J gave up 7 bases; unmatched junction bases: 9. Germline V gene data show CDR1 as SNHLY and CDR2 as FYNNEI. The CDR3 is made up of 15 amino acids. CDR3 nucleotide sequence: TGTGCCAGCAGAGCCCGCGGGACAGAAAATTCACCCCTCCACTTT. Translation: CASRARGTENSPLHF.

This chain links TRBV20-1 with TRBJ1-2; no firm D call. Trimming pared 4 bases from V and 7 bases from J, leaving 10 bases between. Germline CDR1 DFQATT, CDR2 SNEGSKA (reference sequence). CDR3 length equals 11 residues. The CDR3 is CSATSRVGYTF. The CDR3 nucleotides read TGCAGTGCTACAAGCCGGGTTGGCTACACCTTC.

This clone appeared once. This chain joins TRBV27 and TRBJ2-7, with TRBD2 as a possible D gene (7 bases). The ends were cut back, 4 bases at V and 0 bases at J, with 10 bases in the middle. The CDR3 sequence is 14 residues long. The germline CDR1 and CDR2 sequences are MNHEY and SMNVEV (reference sequence). The CDR3, as DNA: TGTGCCAGCAGTTGGGGGGGGGCCTCCTACGAGCAGTACTTC. Translation gives CASSWGGASYEQYF.

This clone was detected a few times. V gene TRBV7-9 combines with J gene TRBJ2-5; D perhaps matches TRBD1 (5 bases). The end of the DNA fits TRBJ2-7 better, so the J call may be wrong. Germline V lookup: CDR1 SEHNR, CDR2 FQNEAQ (reference sequence). The CDR3 totals 16 residues. The CDR3 reads CASSPNPQGISDEQYF. The DNA for the CDR3 is TGTGCCAGCAGCCCCAACCCCCAGGGCATAAGCGACGAGCAGTACTTC.

V usage is TRBV4-1 and J usage is TRBJ1-1, with 7 bases identical to TRBD1. From germline, CDR1 is MGHRA and CDR2 YSYEKL. This CDR3 contains 14 residues. V dropped 1 base and J dropped 3; count of bases not matched to a gene: 2. Written as DNA, the CDR3 is TGCGCCAGCAGCCAAGGACAGGGCTACACTGAAGCTTTCTTT. Its translation is CASSQGQGYTEAFF.

This clone was observed a single time. The rearrangement joins TRBV19 to TRBJ2-1, with unresolved D. The CDR3 covers 13 residues. V lost 3 bases to trimming and J lost 3 bases, with 6 bases between them. Germline-derived CDR1 and CDR2 are LNHDA and SQIVND (reference sequence). The CDR3: CASSIPNYNEQFF. The CDR3 DNA follows: TGTGCCAGTAGTATCCCCAACTACAATGAGCAGTTCTTC.

This clone was recorded only once. This chain links TRBV27 with TRBJ2-3, with TRBD2 identical over 7 bases. The junction had 4 bases not matched to a gene; V was cut back by 7 bases and J by 3 bases. Germline V lookup: CDR1 MNHEY, CDR2 SMNVEV (reference sequence). The CDR3 runs 13 residues. The CDR3 region has the DNA TGTGCCAGCACCCCGGGGGGTACAGATACGCAGTATTTT. The encoded protein is CASTPGGTDTQYF.

V gene TRBV27 combines with J gene TRBJ2-7; unclear D gene. Trimming stripped 6 bases from V and 2 bases from J, with 14 bases between. This CDR3 is 14 amino acids long. The V gene's germline CDR1 is MNHEY and CDR2 SMNVEV (reference sequence). The CDR3 bases are TGTGCCAGCAGAGGATTGGCGGAAGCCTACGAGCAGTACTTC. Its translation is CASRGLAEAYEQYF.

There are a few counts of this clone. The rearrangement links TRBV11-3 to TRBJ2-1; 12 bases map to TRBD2. Germline CDR1 reads SGHNT; CDR2 reads YENEEA. This CDR3 comprises 19 residues. J was trimmed by 3 bases and V by 2 bases; bases with no gene match: 11. The CDR3 here is CASSLKGLAGSSDYNEQFF. CDR3 in DNA: TGTGCCAGCAGCTTAAAAGGACTAGCGGGATCCTCAGACTACAATGAGCAGTTCTTC.

The rearrangement joins TRBV2 to TRBJ2-7, with D perhaps matching TRBD1 (6 bases). V was cut by 9 bases and J by 0 bases, with 15 bases left in between. The CDR3 spans 14 residues. Germline CDR1 reads SNHLY; CDR2 reads FYNNEI. The CDR3 sequence: CASRGSESSYEQYF. Here the CDR3 DNA reads TGTGCCAGTAGGGGGTCCGAGTCCTCCTACGAGCAGTACTTC.

The rearrangement joins TRBV28 to TRBJ2-7; TRBD2 agrees at 10 bases. J gave up 0 bases and V 6 bases, and 5 bases lay outside the gene matches. Germline loops: CDR1 MDHEN, CDR2 SYDVKM. The CDR3 has 15 residues. CDR3 residues: CASSLAGVSSYEQYF. The CDR3 DNA sequence: TGTGCCAGCAGCCTAGCGGGGGTAAGCTCCTACGAGCAGTACTTC.

In this sample, this clone turned up once. V usage is TRBV7-9 and J usage is TRBJ2-7, with D possibly TRBD1 on 7 matching bases. Trimming took off 5 bases at V and 7 bases at J, with 15 bases between the two ends. Per germline, CDR1 SEHNR and CDR2 FQNEAQ (reference sequence). CDR3 length: 13 residues. In DNA, the CDR3 is TGTGCCAGCAGCACCACAGGGGACTTGGAGCAGTACTTC. This translates into CASSTTGDLEQYF.

V gene TRBV7-9 combines with J gene TRBJ2-1, with 7 bases that match TRBD2. Germline V CDR1 and CDR2: SEHNR, FQNEAQ (reference sequence). The CDR3 is made up of 16 amino acids. Trimming cost V 3 bases and J 1 base; bases outside gene matches: 6. In nucleotides, the CDR3 is TGTGCCAGCAGCTTGATTAGCGGGCTGTCCTACAATGAGCAGTTCTTC. It yields the protein CASSLISGLSYNEQFF.

The genes are TRBV6-6 and TRBJ2-5; D ambiguous. V gave up 7 bases and J gave up 5 bases, with 11 bases separating them. CDR1 and CDR2 from the germline V gene are MNHNY and SVGAGI (reference sequence). This CDR3 has 12 amino acids. The CDR3 here is CASKASGETQYF. The CDR3 DNA follows: TGTGCCAGCAAGGCCTCCGGGGAGACCCAGTACTTC.

About this clone: Sequence at one end of the junction differs from germline and may be a read error. J is TRBJ1-2 and V is TRBV18; TRBD1 aligns across 10 bases. Germline V gives CDR1 KGHSH, CDR2 LQKENI. The CDR3 sequence is 13 residues long. The CDR3 DNA sequence: TGTGTCAGCTCATCGGACAGGGGGGGCAGCTACACCTTC. It yields the protein CVSSSDRGGSYTF.